The entry below gives a single T cell receptor beta chain sequence along with its context. An end of the junction does not agree with germline; a read error may underlie this. CDR1 and CDR2 from the germline V gene are SGHTA and FQGNSA. This CDR3 region has 12 residues. The sample is drawn from a study of tumor and adjacent non-tumor tissue in lung cancer. RNA was extracted from bulk tissue without any cell sorting. Three rounds of nested PCR, following a modified ARM-PCR protocol, produced the TCRbeta library. TCRdb reprocessed the multiplex PCR reads via MiXCR and lists one record per CDR3 protein. The profile shows 200,000 to 250,000 distinct CDR3 sequences, 60% to 85% of them singletons.

This chain joins TRBV7-2 and TRBJ2-3; D unclear. Sample: lung tumor tissue. The TCR comes from a man aged 55 to 70 with non-small cell lung cancer. The DNA of the CDR3 is TGTGTCAGCAGCCGGAGTACAGATACGCAGTATTTT. This sequence encodes CVSSRSTDTQYF.